Given below is one T cell receptor (beta chain) in context. The sample comes from a study of T cells expressing NK-cell markers. Per germline, CDR1 DFQATT and CDR2 SNEGSKA (reference sequence). CDR3 length: 13 residues. TCRdb processed the 5' RACE reads again and assigns one entry to each CDR3 protein, with no DNA. The sample table includes some 440,000 distinct CDR3 sequences. The source of this sequence is a woman between 50 and 59 years old in good health. The sequencing input was blood T cells: a sorted CD56 or NKG2C T cell subset, CD4+ or CD8+ T cells, or bulk PBMC T cells (not recorded which). V gene TRBV20-1 combines with J gene TRBJ1-1; absent DNA, TCRdb's TRBD1 call cannot be checked. The CDR3: CSAPTDMNTEAFF.